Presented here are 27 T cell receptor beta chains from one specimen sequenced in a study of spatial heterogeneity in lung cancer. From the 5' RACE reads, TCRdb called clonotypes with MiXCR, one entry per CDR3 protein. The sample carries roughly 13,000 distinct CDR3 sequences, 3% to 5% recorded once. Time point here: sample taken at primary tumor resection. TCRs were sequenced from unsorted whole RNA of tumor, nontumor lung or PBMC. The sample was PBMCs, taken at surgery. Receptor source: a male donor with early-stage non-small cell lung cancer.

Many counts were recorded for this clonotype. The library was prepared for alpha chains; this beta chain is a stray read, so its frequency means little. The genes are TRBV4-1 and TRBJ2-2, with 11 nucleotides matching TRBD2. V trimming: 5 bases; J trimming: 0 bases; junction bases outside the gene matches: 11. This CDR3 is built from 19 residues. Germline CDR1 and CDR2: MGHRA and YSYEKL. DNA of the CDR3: TGCGCCAGCAGCTGGCCCGCGGGACTAGCGGACACGAACACCGGGGAGCTGTTTTTT. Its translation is CASSWPAGLADTNTGELFF.

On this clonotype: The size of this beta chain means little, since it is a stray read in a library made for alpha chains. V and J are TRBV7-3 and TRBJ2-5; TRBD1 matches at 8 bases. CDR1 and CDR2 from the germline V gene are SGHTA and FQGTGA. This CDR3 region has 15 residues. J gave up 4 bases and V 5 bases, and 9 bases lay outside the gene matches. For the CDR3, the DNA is TGTGCCAGCAGCCCGCACAGGGGGGAGGCAGAGACCCAGTACTTC. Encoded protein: CASSPHRGEAETQYF.

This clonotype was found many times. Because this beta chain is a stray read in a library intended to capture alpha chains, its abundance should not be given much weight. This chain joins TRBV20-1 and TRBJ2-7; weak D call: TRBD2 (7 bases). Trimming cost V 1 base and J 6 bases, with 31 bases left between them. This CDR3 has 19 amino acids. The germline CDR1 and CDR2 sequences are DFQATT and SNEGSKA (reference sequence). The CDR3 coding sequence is TGCAGTGCTAGAGGCCGGGGGGTCCGGGGGCTAGCAGTTCCCTCCGAGCAGTACTTC. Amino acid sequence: CSARGRGVRGLAVPSEQYF.

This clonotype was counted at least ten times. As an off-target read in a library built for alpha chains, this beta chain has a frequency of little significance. CDR3 in DNA: TGTGCCAGCAGTCCTCGCCAGGGACTCAACTATGGCTACACCTTC. Translation: CASSPRQGLNYGYTF. J is TRBJ1-2 and V is TRBV27; tentatively, D is TRBD1 (5 bases). The CDR3 totals 15 residues. Trimming removed 5 bases from V and 2 bases from J, with 15 bases in between. The germline CDR1 and CDR2 sequences are MNHEY and SMNVEV (reference sequence).

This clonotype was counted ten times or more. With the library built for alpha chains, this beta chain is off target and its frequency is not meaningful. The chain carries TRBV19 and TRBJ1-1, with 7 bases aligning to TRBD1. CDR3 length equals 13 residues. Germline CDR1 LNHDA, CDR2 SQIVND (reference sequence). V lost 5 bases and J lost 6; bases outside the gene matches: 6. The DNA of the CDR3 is TGTGCCAGTAGTTTCACAGGGGAGGCTGAAGCTTTCTTT. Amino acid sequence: CASSFTGEAEAFF. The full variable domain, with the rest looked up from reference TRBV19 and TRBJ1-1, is DGGITQSPKYLFRKEGQNVTLSCEQNLNHDAMYWYRQDPGQGLRLIYYSQIVNDFQKGDIAEGYSVSREKKESFPLTVTSAQKNPTAFYLCASSFTGEAEAFFGQGTRLTVV.

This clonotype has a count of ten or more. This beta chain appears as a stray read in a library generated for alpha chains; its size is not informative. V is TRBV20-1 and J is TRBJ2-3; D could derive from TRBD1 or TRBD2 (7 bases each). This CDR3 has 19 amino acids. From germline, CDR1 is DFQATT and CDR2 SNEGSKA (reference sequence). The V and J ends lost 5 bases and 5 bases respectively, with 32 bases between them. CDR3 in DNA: TGCAGTGCTGAACCCACAGCCCTGACAGGGCCCGGGGAGGGAGATACGCAGTATTTT. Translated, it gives CSAEPTALTGPGEGDTQYF.

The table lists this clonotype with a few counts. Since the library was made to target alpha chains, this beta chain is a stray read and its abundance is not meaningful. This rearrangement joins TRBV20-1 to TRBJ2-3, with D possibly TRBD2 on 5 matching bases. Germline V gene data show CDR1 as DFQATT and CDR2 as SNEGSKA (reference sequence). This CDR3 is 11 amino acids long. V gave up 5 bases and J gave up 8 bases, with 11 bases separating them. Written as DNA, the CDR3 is TGCAGTGCTCCCCGGGCGGGTACGCAGTATTTT. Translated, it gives CSAPRAGTQYF.

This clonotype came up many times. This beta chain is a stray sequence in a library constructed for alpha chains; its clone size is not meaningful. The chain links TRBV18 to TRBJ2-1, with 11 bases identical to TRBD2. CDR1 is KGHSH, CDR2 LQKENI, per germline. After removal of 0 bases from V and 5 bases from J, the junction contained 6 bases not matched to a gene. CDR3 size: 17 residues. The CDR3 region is CASSPPLAGGSHNEQFF. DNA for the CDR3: TGTGCCAGCTCACCACCCCTAGCGGGAGGATCCCACAATGAGCAGTTCTTC. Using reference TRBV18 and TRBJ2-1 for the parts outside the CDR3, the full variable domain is NAGVMQNPRHLVRRRGQEARLRCSPMKGHSHVYWYRQLPEEGLKFMVYLQKENIIDESGMPKERFSAEFPKEGPSILRIQQVVRGDSAAYFCASSPPLAGGSHNEQFFGPGTRLTVL.

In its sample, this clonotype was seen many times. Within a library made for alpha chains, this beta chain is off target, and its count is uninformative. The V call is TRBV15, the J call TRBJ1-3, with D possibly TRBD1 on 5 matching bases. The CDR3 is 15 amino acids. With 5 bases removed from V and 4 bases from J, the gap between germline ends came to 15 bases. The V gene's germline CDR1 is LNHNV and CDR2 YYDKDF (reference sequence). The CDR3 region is CATSPLGVRGNTIYF. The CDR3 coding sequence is TGTGCCACCAGCCCGTTAGGGGTGAGGGGAAACACCATATATTTT.

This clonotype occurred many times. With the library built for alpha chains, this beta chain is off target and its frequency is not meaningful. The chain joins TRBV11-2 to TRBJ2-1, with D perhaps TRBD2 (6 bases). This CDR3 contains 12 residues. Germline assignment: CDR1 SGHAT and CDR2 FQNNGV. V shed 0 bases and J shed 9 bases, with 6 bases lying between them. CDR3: CASSLERGEQFF. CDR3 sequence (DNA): TGTGCCAGCAGCTTAGAGCGGGGTGAGCAGTTCTTC.

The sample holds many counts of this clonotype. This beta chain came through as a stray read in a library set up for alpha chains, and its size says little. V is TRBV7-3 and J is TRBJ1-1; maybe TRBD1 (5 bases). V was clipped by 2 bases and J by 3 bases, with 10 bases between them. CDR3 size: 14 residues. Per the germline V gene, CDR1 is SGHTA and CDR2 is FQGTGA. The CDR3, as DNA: TGTGCCAGCAGCTTAGGGAGGGGACACACTGAAGCTTTCTTT. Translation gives CASSLGRGHTEAFF.

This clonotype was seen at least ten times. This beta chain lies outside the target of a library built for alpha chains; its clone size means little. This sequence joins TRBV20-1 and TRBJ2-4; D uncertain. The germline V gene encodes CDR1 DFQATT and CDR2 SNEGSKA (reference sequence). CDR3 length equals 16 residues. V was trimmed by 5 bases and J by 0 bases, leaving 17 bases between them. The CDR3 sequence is CSASRVSRLAKNIQYF. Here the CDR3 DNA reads TGCAGTGCTTCAAGGGTCAGCCGCCTAGCCAAAAACATTCAGTACTTC.

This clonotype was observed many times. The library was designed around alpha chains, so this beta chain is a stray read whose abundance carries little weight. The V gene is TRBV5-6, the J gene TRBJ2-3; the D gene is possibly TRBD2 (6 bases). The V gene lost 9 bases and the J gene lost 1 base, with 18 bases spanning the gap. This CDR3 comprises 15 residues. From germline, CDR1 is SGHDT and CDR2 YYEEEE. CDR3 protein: CATRRGLSGTDTQYF. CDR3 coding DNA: TGTGCCACAAGGCGGGGTCTCTCCGGCACAGATACGCAGTATTTT.

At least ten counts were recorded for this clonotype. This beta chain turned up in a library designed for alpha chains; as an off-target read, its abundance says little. This CDR3 reads CSAKTGHYEQYF. The CDR3 DNA follows: TGCAGTGCTAAAACTGGACACTACGAGCAGTACTTC. The V call is TRBV20-1, the J call TRBJ2-7, with D possibly TRBD1 on 5 matching bases. Trimming removed 4 bases at V and 3 bases at J, with 10 bases between. This CDR3 is 12 amino acids long. Germline V gene lookup returns CDR1 DFQATT and CDR2 SNEGSKA (reference sequence).

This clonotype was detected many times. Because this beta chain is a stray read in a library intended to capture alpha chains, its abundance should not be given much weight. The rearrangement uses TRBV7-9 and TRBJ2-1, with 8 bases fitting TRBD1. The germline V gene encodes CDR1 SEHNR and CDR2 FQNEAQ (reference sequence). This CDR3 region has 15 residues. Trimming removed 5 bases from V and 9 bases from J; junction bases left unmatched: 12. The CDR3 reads CASSQALQGAGEQFF. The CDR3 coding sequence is TGTGCCAGCAGCCAAGCCCTCCAGGGGGCCGGTGAGCAGTTCTTC.

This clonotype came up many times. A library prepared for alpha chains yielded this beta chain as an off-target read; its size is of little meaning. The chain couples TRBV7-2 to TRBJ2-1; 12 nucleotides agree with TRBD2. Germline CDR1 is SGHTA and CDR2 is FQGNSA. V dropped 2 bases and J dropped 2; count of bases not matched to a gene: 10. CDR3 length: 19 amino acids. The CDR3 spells CASSLQGLAGRGTYNEQFF. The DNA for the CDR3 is TGTGCCAGCAGCTTACAGGGACTAGCGGGCCGGGGGACCTACAATGAGCAGTTCTTC.

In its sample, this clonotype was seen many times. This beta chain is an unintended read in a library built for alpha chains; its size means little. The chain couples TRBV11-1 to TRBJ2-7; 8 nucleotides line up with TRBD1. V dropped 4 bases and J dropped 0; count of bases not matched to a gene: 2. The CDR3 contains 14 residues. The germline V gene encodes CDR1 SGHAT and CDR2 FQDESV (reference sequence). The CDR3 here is CASSSQGASYEQYF. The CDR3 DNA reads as TGTGCCAGCAGCTCGCAGGGGGCCTCCTACGAGCAGTACTTC.

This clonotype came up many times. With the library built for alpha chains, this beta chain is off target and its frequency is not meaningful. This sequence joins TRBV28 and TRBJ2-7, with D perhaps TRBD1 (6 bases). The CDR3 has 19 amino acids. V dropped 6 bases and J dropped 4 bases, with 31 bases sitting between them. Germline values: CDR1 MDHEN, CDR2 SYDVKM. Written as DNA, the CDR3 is TGTGCCAGCAGCCCCCTACTTGCCCCCAGCACCCTACAGGGTTACGAGCAGTACTTC. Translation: CASSPLLAPSTLQGYEQYF.

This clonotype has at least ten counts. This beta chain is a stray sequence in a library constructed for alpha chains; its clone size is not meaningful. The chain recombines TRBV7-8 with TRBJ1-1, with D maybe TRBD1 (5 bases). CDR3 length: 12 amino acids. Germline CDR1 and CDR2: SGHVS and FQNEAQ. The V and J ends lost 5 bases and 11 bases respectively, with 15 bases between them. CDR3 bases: TGTGCCAGCAGCCCGAACCGGGACGTCGCTTTCTTT. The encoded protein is CASSPNRDVAFF. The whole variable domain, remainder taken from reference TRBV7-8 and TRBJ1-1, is GAGVSQSPRYKVAKRGQDVALRCDPISGHVSLFWYQQALGQGPEFLTYFQNEAQLDKSGLPSDRFFAERPEGSVSTLKIQRTQQEDSAVYLCASSPNRDVAFFGQGTRLTVV.

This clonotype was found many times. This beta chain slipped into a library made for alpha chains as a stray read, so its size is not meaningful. The CDR3 protein is CASSRLATVREQYF. The CDR3, as DNA: TGTGCCAGTAGTCGACTAGCGACGGTGAGGGAGCAGTACTTC. The chain carries TRBV19 and TRBJ2-7, with 8 bases lining up with TRBD2. The V and J ends lost 5 bases and 7 bases, in that order; junction bases with no gene match: 10. The CDR3 length is 14 residues. From germline, CDR1 is LNHDA and CDR2 SQIVND (reference sequence).

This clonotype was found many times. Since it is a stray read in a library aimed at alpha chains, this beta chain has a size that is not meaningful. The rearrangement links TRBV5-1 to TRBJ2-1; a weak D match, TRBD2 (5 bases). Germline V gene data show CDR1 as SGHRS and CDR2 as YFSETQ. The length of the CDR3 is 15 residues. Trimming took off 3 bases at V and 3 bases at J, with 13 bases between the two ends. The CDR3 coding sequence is TGCGCCAGCAGCTCTAGCCACGGAGGCTACAATGAGCAGTTCTTC. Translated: CASSSSHGGYNEQFF.

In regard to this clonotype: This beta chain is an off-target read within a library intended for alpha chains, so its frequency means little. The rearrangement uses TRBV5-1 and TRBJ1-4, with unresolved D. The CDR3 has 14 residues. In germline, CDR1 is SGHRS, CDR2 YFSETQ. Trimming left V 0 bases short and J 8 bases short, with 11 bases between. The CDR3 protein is CASSLDGVGEKLFF. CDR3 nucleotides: TGCGCCAGCAGCTTGGATGGGGTCGGGGAAAAACTGTTTTTT.

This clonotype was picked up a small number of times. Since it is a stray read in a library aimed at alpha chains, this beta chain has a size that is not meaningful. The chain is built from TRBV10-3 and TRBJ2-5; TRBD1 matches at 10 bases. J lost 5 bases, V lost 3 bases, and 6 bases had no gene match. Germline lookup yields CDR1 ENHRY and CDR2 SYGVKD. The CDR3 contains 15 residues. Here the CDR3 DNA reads TGTGCCATCAGTGATCCGGACAGGGGGGACGAGACCCAGTACTTC. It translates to CAISDPDRGDETQYF.

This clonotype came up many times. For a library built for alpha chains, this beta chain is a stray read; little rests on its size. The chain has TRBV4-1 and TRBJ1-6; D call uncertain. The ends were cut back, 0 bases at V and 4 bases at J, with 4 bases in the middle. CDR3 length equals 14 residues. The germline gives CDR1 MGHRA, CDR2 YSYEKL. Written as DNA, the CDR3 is TGCGCCAGCAGCCAAGAAGGGTATAATTCACCCCTCCACTTT. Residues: CASSQEGYNSPLHF.

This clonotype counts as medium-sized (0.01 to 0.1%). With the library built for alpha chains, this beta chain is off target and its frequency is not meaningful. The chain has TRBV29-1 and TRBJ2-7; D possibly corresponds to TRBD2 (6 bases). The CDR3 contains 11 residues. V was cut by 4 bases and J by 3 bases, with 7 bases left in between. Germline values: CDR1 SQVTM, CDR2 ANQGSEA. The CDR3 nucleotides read TGCAGCGTTGGGGAGGACTACGAGCAGTACTTC. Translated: CSVGEDYEQYF.

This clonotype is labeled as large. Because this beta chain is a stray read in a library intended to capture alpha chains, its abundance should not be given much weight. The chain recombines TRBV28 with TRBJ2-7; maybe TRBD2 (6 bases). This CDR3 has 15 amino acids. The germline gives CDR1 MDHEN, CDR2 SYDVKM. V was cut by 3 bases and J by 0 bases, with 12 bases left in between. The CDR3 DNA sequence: TGTGCCAGCAGTTTCCTAGCGCTGAGCTCCTACGAGCAGTACTTC. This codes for CASSFLALSSYEQYF.

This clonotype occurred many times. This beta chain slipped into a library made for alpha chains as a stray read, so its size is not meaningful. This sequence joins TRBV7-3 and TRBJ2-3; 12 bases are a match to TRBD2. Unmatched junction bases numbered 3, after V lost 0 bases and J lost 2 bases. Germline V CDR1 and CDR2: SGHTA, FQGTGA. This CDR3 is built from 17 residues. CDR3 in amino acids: CASSLTLAGGSTDTQYF. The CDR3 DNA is TGTGCCAGCAGCTTAACCCTAGCGGGAGGGTCCACAGATACGCAGTATTTT.